Listed below are T cell receptor beta chains from one sample, sequenced in a study of technical replicates of blood from several donors. Produced via immunoSEQ multiplex PCR; TCRdb's table is partial and in-frame only. In the table there are roughly 69,000 clones, under 98% of which are singletons. Sequenced: T cells isolated from PBMCs. These receptors came from a human donor in good health. The CDR3 runs from the conserved cysteine through the conserved F or W. Each record gives: J gene, clone size, V gene, D gene, CDR3 DNA, CDR3 protein. D genes are given only for firm matches. Clone size, where shown, is once, few, many, or a class for clones that have expanded.

TRBJ2-7,.,TRBV13,TRBD2,TGTGCCAGCAGCAAGCCTCTAGCGGGAGTTAACGAGCAGTACTTC,CASSKPLAGVNEQYF
TRBJ1-1,.,TRBV30,.,TGTGCCTGGAGTGTACTTGGGGGGACTGAAGCTTTCTTT,CAWSVLGGTEAFF
TRBJ2-2,.,TRBV11-2,TRBD1,TGTGCCAGCAGCGCGCGACAGGGAAACACCGGGGAGCTGTTTTTT,CASSARQGNTGELFF
TRBJ2-5,.,TRBV29-1,TRBD1,TGCAGCGTTGATAGGGTGGGGACAGGGCAAGAGACCCAGTACTTC,CSVDRVGTGQETQYF
TRBJ1-2,once,TRBV29-1,.,TGCAGCGTTGATGGCGGAGGGGCCTATGGCTACACCTTC,CSVDGGGAYGYTF
TRBJ1-1,.,TRBV10-3,.,TGTGCCATCAGTGCTAGTGACACTGAAGCTTTCTTT,CAISASDTEAFF
TRBJ1-1,.,TRBV6-5,.,TGTGCCAGCAGTTATAGTGAGGGAAACACTGAAGCTTTCTTT,CASSYSEGNTEAFF
TRBJ2-1,few,TRBV30,TRBD2,TGTGCCTGGAGCGGAAAGCGGGACTCCTACAATGAGCAGTTCTTC,CAWSGKRDSYNEQFF
TRBJ2-3,.,TRBV1,.,TGCACCAGCAGCCTCTTAGCGGGACGCACAGATACGCAGTATTTT,CTSSLLAGRTDTQYF
TRBJ2-1,.,TRBV11-2,TRBD2,TGTGCCAGCAGCGAAGACCTAGCGGGTAACAATGAGCAGTTCTTC,CASSEDLAGNNEQFF
TRBJ2-5,.,TRBV19,.,TGTGCCAGTAGTATTCTGGGGGCTGGAAAAGGGACCCAGTACTTC,CASSILGAGKGTQYF
TRBJ1-2,.,TRBV29-1,TRBD1,TGCAGCGTTGTTATTGGAGGGGGCTCTGGCTACACCTTC,CSVVIGGGSGYTF
TRBJ2-2,.,TRBV7-9,TRBD1,TGTGCCAGCAGCCGCATGGGACAGGAGAACACCGGGGAGCTGTTTTTT,CASSRMGQENTGELFF
TRBJ2-3,.,TRBV9,TRBD2,TGTGCCAGCAGCCCCTTAGCGGGAGTCGGCACAGATACGCAGTATTTT,CASSPLAGVGTDTQYF
TRBJ2-3,.,TRBV14,.,TGTGCCAGCAGCAGTACAGGGAGTAGACAGTATTTT,CASSSTGSRQYF
TRBJ2-3,.,TRBV5-1,TRBD2,TGCGCCAGCAGCTTGGACAGAGCGGGAGGCGAAGATACGCAGTATTTT,CASSLDRAGGEDTQYF
TRBJ2-2,.,TRBV4-3,TRBD2,TGCGCCAGCAGCATCAAAGCGGGAGACACCGGGGAGCTGTTTTTT,CASSIKAGDTGELFF
TRBJ2-7,.,TRBV6-1,TRBD1,TGTGCCAGCTCCGGGACAGGGAAAAGGTACTTC,CASSGTGKRYF
TRBJ1-1,few,TRBV30,.,TGTGCCTGGAGTTCACAGATGAACACTGAAGCTTTCTTT,CAWSSQMNTEAFF
TRBJ1-2,once,TRBV7-8,.,TGTGCCAGCAGCCTGTCTGTAGGGGGATATGGCTACACCTTC,CASSLSVGGYGYTF
TRBJ1-4,.,TRBV25-1,.,TGTGCCAGCAGTGAATATAAAGGGGCAGCAACTAATGAAAAACTGTTTTTT,CASSEYKGAATNEKLFF
TRBJ2-7,once,TRBV9,TRBD2,TGTGCCAGCAGCGTGGTGAGCGGGAGTTACGAGCAGTACTTC,CASSVVSGSYEQYF
TRBJ2-7,.,TRBV2,TRBD2,TGTGCCAGCAGGACTAGCGTCTACGAGCAGTACTTC,CASRTSVYEQYF
TRBJ2-2,once,TRBV6-5,TRBD2,TGTGCCACCCTGGCGGGAGCGGCCGGGGAGCTGTTTTTT,CATLAGAAGELFF
TRBJ1-4,.,TRBV5-1,.,TGCGCCAGCAGCTTCGGTACGGCGGCGGATGAAAAACTGTTTTTT,CASSFGTAADEKLFF
TRBJ2-7,once,TRBV10-1,.,TGCGCCAGCAGTGAGTCCAACAGCCCCTACGAGCAGTACTTC,CASSESNSPYEQYF
TRBJ1-1,.,TRBV10-1,.,TGCGCCAGCAGTGAGTTTCGGGGCACTGAAGCTTTCTTT,CASSEFRGTEAFF
TRBJ1-2,.,TRBV11-2,.,TGTGCCAGCAGCTTAGACTCTGGCTACACCTTC,CASSLDSGYTF